This is a list of T cell receptor beta chains from one sample in a study of T-cell memory formation after mild COVID-19. TCRdb independently ran MiXCR on the 5' RACE reads; one entry per CDR3 protein. The data contain more than 300,000 distinct CDR3 sequences, 14% of them singletons. Source material: PBMCs or a T cell subset sorted from them (not recorded which). The source is a man between 18 and 29 years old who had mild COVID-19 (a few samples of this study predate the infection). Cell type and time point are not known. The CDR3 runs from the conserved cysteine through the conserved F or W. A D gene is named only where the DNA matches it firmly. The size of a clone is reported for some rows only, either as once, few or many, or as a class for expanded clones.

D gene | J gene | V gene | clone size | CDR3 DNA | CDR3 protein
TRBD2 | TRBJ2-3 | TRBV6-2/TRBV6-3 | few | TGTGCCAGCAGGGACGGGGGGTACACAGATACGCAGTATTTT | CASRDGGYTDTQYF
- | TRBJ2-2 | TRBV7-3 | few | TGTGCCAGCAGCTACGTCTCTTCGTTGGCCACCGGGGAGCTGTTTTTT | CASSYVSSLATGELFF
- | TRBJ2-7 | TRBV4-2 | many | TGTGCCAGCAGCCAAGATATTGTGCTGGTCGGGGGGCTATTGTACGAGCAGTACTTC | CASSQDIVLVGGLLYEQYF
- | TRBJ1-1 | TRBV10-3 | - | TGTGCCATCAGTGATGAAAGGGGTGGAGGAAACACTGAAGCTTTCTTT | CAISDERGGGNTEAFF
- | TRBJ2-1 | TRBV5-4 | - | TGTGCCAGCAGCTTGACTAGCCGGGGAGGTTATGAGCAGTTCTTC | CASSLTSRGGYEQFF
- | TRBJ2-1 | TRBV15 | - | TGTGCCACCAGCAGAGTCCAGGGCGATGAGCAGTTCTTC | CATSRVQGDEQFF
- | TRBJ2-7 | TRBV29-1 | few | TGCAGCGTTGAGTGGTACGGGCAACCTCGATCCTTC | CSVEWYGQPRSF
TRBD2 | TRBJ2-5 | TRBV5-6 | - | TGTGCCAGCAGCGGAGGGGGACTAGTTTTAGGGGAGACCCAGTACTTC | CASSGGGLVLGETQYF
- | TRBJ1-1 | TRBV7-2 | - | TGTGCCAGCAGCCCGCAGGGAGGGTCCATGAACACTGAAGCTTTCTTT | CASSPQGGSMNTEAFF
- | TRBJ2-6 | TRBV7-2 | - | TGTGCCAGCAGCTTTGGGGCCAACGTCCTGACTTTC | CASSFGANVLTF
TRBD1 | TRBJ2-6 | TRBV4-2 | many | TGTGCCAGCAGCCAAGAGAGGGGGCAAGGGGCCAACGTCCTGACTTTC | CASSQERGQGANVLTF
- | TRBJ1-2 | TRBV9 | - | TGTGCCAGCAGCGAGGGCATGACCTTCGTCGAGGCTCATGGGGGCTACACCTTC | CASSEGMTFVEAHGGYTF
- | TRBJ2-2 | TRBV7-3 | few | TGTGCCAGCAGTCCTTATGACGGGAACACCGGGGAGCTGTTTTTT | CASSPYDGNTGELFF
TRBD1 | TRBJ1-5 | TRBV6-5 | few | TGTGCCAGCAGCACACAGGGGGGGAGCAATCAGCCCCAGCATTTT | CASSTQGGSNQPQHF
- | TRBJ2-2 | TRBV13 | - | TGTGCCAGCACCCCCGAACTCCTGGACACCGGGGAGCTGTTTTTT | CASTPELLDTGELFF
TRBD1 | TRBJ1-1 | TRBV10-3 | few | TGTGCCATCAGCGGGACAGGGAGGGACACTGAAGCTTTCTTT | CAISGTGRDTEAFF
- | TRBJ2-3 | TRBV18 | - | TGTGCCAGCTCACCCTCGACAGGTAGCACAGATACGCAGTATTTT | CASSPSTGSTDTQYF
- | TRBJ2-7 | TRBV29-1 | few | TGCAGCGTTGCCGGAGGGCACACCTACGAGCAGTACTTC | CSVAGGHTYEQYF
- | TRBJ1-1 | TRBV4-3 | few | TGCGCCAGCAGCCGCGGGGGGTGGTACCAAAACACTGAAGCTTTCTTT | CASSRGGWYQNTEAFF
TRBD2 | TRBJ2-5 | TRBV7-9 | - | TGTGCCAGCAGCGCGGGAGGAGACCAGTACTTC | CASSAGGDQYF
- | TRBJ2-2 | TRBV2 | few | TGTGCCAGCAGTTTCTACACGAACACCGGGGAGCTGTTTTTT | CASSFYTNTGELFF
- | TRBJ1-5 | TRBV6-1 | few | TGTGCCAGCAGTGGGGGGTTCTCTAATCAGCCCCAGCATTTT | CASSGGFSNQPQHF
- | TRBJ2-3 | TRBV15 | few | TGTGCCACCAGCAGGACTAGCACAGATACGCAGTATTTT | CATSRTSTDTQYF
TRBD1 | TRBJ1-4 | TRBV29-1 | - | TGCAGCGTTGGATCTGGGTCAGGGGGAAGAGGAAATGAAAAACTGTTTTTT | CSVGSGSGGRGNEKLFF
- | TRBJ1-4 | TRBV4-3 | - | TGCGCCAGCAGCCAAGGGGCGGGTGAGCGGGAAAAACTGTTTTTT | CASSQGAGEREKLFF
- | TRBJ1-3 | TRBV5-1 | - | TGCGCCAGTACTGATGGTGGGGGTGGAAACACCATATATTTT | CASTDGGGGNTIYF
- | TRBJ2-4 | TRBV20-1 | many | TGCAGTGCCAACTCCGGGGGCGCAAACATTCAGTACTTC | CSANSGGANIQYF
- | TRBJ2-7 | TRBV7-6 | many | TGTGCCAGCAGCCCTGACGCGGGGGAGCAGTACTTC | CASSPDAGEQYF
- | TRBJ1-2 | TRBV20-1 | few | TGCAGTGCTAGAGAGGGTCGGGGCTACACCTTC | CSAREGRGYTF
TRBD2 | TRBJ2-3 | TRBV11-2 | - | TGTGCCAGTGCAGCTCTAGCGGGGGGCTTGGATACGCAGTATTTT | CASAALAGGLDTQYF
- | TRBJ2-3 | TRBV20-1 | - | TGCAGTGCTGGTTTTCAGGGAGACACAGATACGCAGTATTTT | CSAGFQGDTDTQYF
- | TRBJ1-1 | TRBV5-4 | few | TGTGCCAGCAGCTTGGCTAGGGGCGCTTTGAACACTGAAGCTTTCTTT | CASSLARGALNTEAFF
TRBD1 | TRBJ2-3 | TRBV9 | few | TGTGCCAGCAGCGTACTAGGGACAGGGATTCCAGATACGCAGTATTTT | CASSVLGTGIPDTQYF
- | TRBJ2-1 | TRBV28 | few | TGTGCCAGCGACGGAGGGATGGGTAACAATGAGCAGTTCTTC | CASDGGMGNNEQFF
- | TRBJ1-2 | TRBV12-3/TRBV12-4 | - | TGTGCCACCTTCCCCTCCACAGAAAACTATGGCTACACCTTC | CATFPSTENYGYTF
- | TRBJ2-1 | TRBV5-4 | many | TGTGCCAGCAGCCTTAGCTGGGGGCCCTACAATGAGCAGTTCTTC | CASSLSWGPYNEQFF
- | TRBJ2-1 | TRBV7-6 | - | TGTGCCAGCAGCCTAATAAGACTGGGCCTGGATGAGCAGTTCTTC | CASSLIRLGLDEQFF
- | TRBJ2-2 | TRBV4-3 | - | TGCGCCAGCAGCCAAGATATCAGCGGACAAAGAACCGGGGAGCTGTTTTTT | CASSQDISGQRTGELFF
- | TRBJ2-5 | TRBV12-3/TRBV12-4 | few | TGTGCCAGCAGTTTCAACCAGAGAGAGACCCAGTACTTC | CASSFNQRETQYF
- | TRBJ1-5 | TRBV6-6 | few | TGTGCCAGCAAGTCAGGGGATTGGCGCAATCAGCCCCAGCATTTT | CASKSGDWRNQPQHF
- | TRBJ2-5 | TRBV7-9 | few | TGTGCCAGCAGCTTACATAATTTCCAAGAGACCCAGTACTTC | CASSLHNFQETQYF
- | TRBJ1-2 | TRBV5-4 | many | TGTGCCAGCAGCTTACAGGGAACCTACACCTTC | CASSLQGTYTF
- | TRBJ2-3 | TRBV30 | few | TGTGCCTGGAATATGGGCAGGGTCACAGATACGCAGTATTTT | CAWNMGRVTDTQYF
TRBD2 | TRBJ2-7 | TRBV5-1 | few | TGCGCCAGCAGCTTGCGCGCACTAGCGGGACCCAGCTCCTACGAGCAGTACTTC | CASSLRALAGPSSYEQYF